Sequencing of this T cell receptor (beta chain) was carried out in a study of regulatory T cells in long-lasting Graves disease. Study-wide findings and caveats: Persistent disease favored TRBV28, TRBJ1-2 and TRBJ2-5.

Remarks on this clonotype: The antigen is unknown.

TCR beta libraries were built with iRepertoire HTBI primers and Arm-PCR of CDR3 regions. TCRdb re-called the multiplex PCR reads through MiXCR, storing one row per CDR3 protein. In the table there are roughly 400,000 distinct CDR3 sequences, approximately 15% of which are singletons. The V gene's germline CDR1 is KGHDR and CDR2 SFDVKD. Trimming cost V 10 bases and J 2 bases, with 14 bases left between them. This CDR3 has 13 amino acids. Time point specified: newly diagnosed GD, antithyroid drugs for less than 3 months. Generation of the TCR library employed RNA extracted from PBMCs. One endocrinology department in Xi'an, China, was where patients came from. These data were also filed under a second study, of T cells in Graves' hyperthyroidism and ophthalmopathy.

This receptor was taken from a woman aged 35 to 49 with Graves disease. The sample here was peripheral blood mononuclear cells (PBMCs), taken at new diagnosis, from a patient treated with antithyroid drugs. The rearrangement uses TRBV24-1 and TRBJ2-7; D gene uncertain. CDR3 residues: CATLEKEAYEQYF. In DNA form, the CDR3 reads TGTGCCACGCTCGAAAAGGAAGCCTACGAGCAGTACTTC.